The 12 T cell receptor beta chains reported below all come from one sample, sequenced in a study of T cell repertoires in cytomegalovirus infection. TCRdb passed the reads through MiXCR, listing each CDR3 protein once. The sample contains approximately 50,000 distinct CDR3 sequences, roughly 20% of which appear only once. Their recognized antigens are unknown. The sequenced sample was CD8+ T cells from cultured PBMCs, obtained from culture after CMV antigen stimulation. The receptors stem from a human donor in good health (CMV status not recorded). Some clones in this sample may be carry-over from other donors' samples.

V is TRBV7-9 and J is TRBJ1-1; the D is unclear. Germline V gives CDR1 SEHNR, CDR2 FQNEAQ (reference sequence). The V gene lost 2 bases and the J gene lost 6 bases, with 4 bases spanning the gap. The CDR3 covers 11 residues. DNA of the CDR3: TGTGCCAGCAGCTTATACGCTGAAGCTTTCTTT. Translating it yields CASSLYAEAFF.

This clonotype was observed a few times. This rearrangement joins TRBV5-1 to TRBJ2-7, with D uncertain. CDR1 is SGHRS, CDR2 YFSETQ, per germline. V was shortened by 3 bases and J by 6 bases, with 13 bases between the two germline ends. CDR3 length: 13 residues. CDR3 region: CASSSNSLGEQYF. Written as DNA, the CDR3 is TGCGCCAGCAGCTCTAACAGCCTCGGCGAGCAGTACTTC.

J is TRBJ2-1 and V is TRBV12-3 or TRBV12-4, with D uncertain. The CDR3 extends over 13 amino acids. The V gene lost 2 bases and the J gene lost 6 bases, with 8 bases spanning the gap. This chain's CDR3 is CASSLLVINEQFF. The CDR3 DNA follows: TGTGCCAGCAGTTTATTAGTAATCAATGAGCAGTTCTTC.

This chain uses TRBV7-9 with TRBJ1-4; D is undetermined. Germline assignment: CDR1 SEHNR and CDR2 FQNEAQ (reference sequence). This CDR3 has 15 residues. The germline V and J ends were trimmed by 0 bases and 8 bases, with 13 bases remaining between them. The CDR3 sequence is CASSLARPTGEKLFF. In DNA form, the CDR3 reads TGTGCCAGCAGCTTAGCGCGGCCCACCGGGGAAAAACTGTTTTTT.

The rearrangement uses TRBV7-6 and TRBJ2-1; the D gene is possibly TRBD2 (5 bases). The CDR3 is 13 residues long. The V gene's germline CDR1 is SGHVS and CDR2 FNYEAQ. Trimming removed 6 bases at V and 7 bases at J, with 13 bases between. The DNA for the CDR3 is TGTGCCAGCAGTCCTAGCAACTGGAATGAGCAGTTCTTC. Its translation is CASSPSNWNEQFF.

At least ten counts were recorded for this clonotype. The V gene is TRBV6-2 or TRBV6-3, the J gene TRBJ1-2; TRBD1 matches 7 bases. Germline lookup yields CDR1 MNHEY and CDR2 SVGEGT. V was pared by 5 bases and J by 6 bases, with 15 bases of the junction left unmatched. This CDR3 contains 16 residues. CDR3 DNA sequence: TGTGCCAGCAGTCCTCCATCCGCGACAGGGTTTGATGGCTACACCTTC. Its translation is CASSPPSATGFDGYTF.

V is TRBV7-3 and J is TRBJ1-2; TRBD1 is a possible D gene (5 bases). The CDR3 covers 13 residues. V lost 4 bases to trimming and J lost 8 bases, with 14 bases between them. CDR1 SGHTA and CDR2 FQGTGA come from the germline V gene. In DNA form, the CDR3 reads TGTGCCAGCAGCTCTAACCGGGGCCTAGGCTACACCTTC. This translates into CASSSNRGLGYTF.

The J gene is TRBJ1-3, the V gene TRBV7-2; D gene uncertain. The germline V gene has CDR1 SGHTA and CDR2 FQGNSA. Trimming left V 3 bases short and J 0 bases short, with 12 bases between. The CDR3 runs 16 residues. The CDR3 nucleotides are TGTGCCAGCAGCTTCCCTACTTTGGGCTCTGGAAACACCATATATTTT. This gives the protein CASSFPTLGSGNTIYF.

The V and J genes are TRBV7-9 and TRBJ2-3, with TRBD1 matching 8 bases. The CDR3 has 17 residues. With 3 bases clipped from V and 1 base from J, the junction kept 9 bases outside the gene matches. CDR1 SEHNR and CDR2 FQNEAQ come from the germline V gene (reference sequence). CDR3 sequence: CASSFAGRQGRTDTQYF. The CDR3 DNA follows: TGTGCCAGCAGCTTCGCAGGGAGACAGGGGCGCACAGATACGCAGTATTTT.

This clonotype came up a few times. The chain carries TRBV7-2 and TRBJ2-7, with TRBD2 matching 9 bases. V gave up 2 bases and J gave up 1 base; unmatched junction bases: 12. This CDR3 contains 18 residues. The germline gives CDR1 SGHTA, CDR2 FQGNSA. CDR3 protein: CASSLTELAGLFSYEQYF. DNA for the CDR3: TGTGCCAGCAGCTTAACAGAACTAGCGGGCCTTTTTTCCTACGAGCAGTACTTC.

This clonotype was recorded at least ten times. This chain joins TRBV7-2 and TRBJ1-2; TRBD1 agrees at 8 bases. Germline V gene lookup returns CDR1 SGHTA and CDR2 FQGNSA. The V and J ends lost 5 bases and 6 bases, in that order; junction bases with no gene match: 20. The CDR3 spans 18 residues. CDR3 region: CASSPTGGLPRSTNGYTF. CDR3 nucleotide sequence: TGTGCCAGCAGCCCCACAGGGGGTCTTCCTAGGAGCACCAATGGCTACACCTTC.

The chain employs TRBV7-9 and TRBJ2-7, with no clear D. Trimming took 3 bases from V and 0 from J, leaving 9 bases between them. The CDR3 runs 14 residues. Per germline, CDR1 SEHNR and CDR2 FQNEAQ (reference sequence). The CDR3 bases are TGTGCCAGCAGCTTGCAGGAGAGCTCCTACGAGCAGTACTTC. Its protein product is CASSLQESSYEQYF.